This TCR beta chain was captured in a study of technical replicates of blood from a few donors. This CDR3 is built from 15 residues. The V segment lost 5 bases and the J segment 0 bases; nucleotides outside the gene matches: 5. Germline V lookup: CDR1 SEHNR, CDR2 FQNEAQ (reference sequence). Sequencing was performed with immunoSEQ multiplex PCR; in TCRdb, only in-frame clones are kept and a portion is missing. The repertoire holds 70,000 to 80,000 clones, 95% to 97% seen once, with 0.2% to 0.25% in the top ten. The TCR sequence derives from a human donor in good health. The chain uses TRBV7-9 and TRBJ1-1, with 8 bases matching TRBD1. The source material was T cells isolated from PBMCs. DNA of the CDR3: TGTGCCAGCAGCCCCGTGGACAGGGTGAACACTGAAGCTTTCTTT. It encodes CASSPVDRVNTEAFF.